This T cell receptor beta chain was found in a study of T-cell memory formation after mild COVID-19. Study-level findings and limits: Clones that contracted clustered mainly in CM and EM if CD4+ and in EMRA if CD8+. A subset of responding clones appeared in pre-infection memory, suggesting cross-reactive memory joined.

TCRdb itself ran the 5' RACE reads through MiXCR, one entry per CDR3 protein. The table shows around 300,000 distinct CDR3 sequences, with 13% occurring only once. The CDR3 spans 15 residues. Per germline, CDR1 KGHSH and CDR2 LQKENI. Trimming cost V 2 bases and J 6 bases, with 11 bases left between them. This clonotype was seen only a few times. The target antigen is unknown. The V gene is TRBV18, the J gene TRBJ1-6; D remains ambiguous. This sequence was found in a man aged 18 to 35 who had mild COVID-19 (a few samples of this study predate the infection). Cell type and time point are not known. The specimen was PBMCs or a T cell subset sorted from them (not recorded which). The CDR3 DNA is TGTGCCAGCTCACCAGTGGCCACATTTAATTCACCCCTCCACTTT. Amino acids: CASSPVATFNSPLHF.